The clone carrying this T cell receptor beta chain was seen at least ten times. Trimming took 3 bases from V and 5 from J; bases not matched to a gene: 9. The CDR3 spans 16 residues. The germline gives CDR1 SNHLY, CDR2 FYNNEI. This record belongs to a study of T cells in Graves' hyperthyroidism and ophthalmopathy. From RNA transcripts, TCR beta CDR3 regions were amplified. An initial round of RT-PCR targeting the TCR CDR3 relied on the HTBI primer set. TCRdb re-called the multiplex PCR reads with MiXCR, one entry per CDR3 protein. The table lists some 600,000 distinct CDR3 sequences, 11% to 15% of them singletons, with 5.5% to 7.5% in the top ten.

The sequencing sample was made of blood. The chain employs TRBV2 and TRBJ2-2; 7 bases are a match to TRBD2. This TCR was recovered from a woman younger than 45 with Graves' hyperthyroidism that later progressed to Graves' ophthalmopathy. The CDR3 region is CASSDRAAGDTGELFF. The CDR3 nucleotides are TGTGCCAGCAGTGATCGTGCGGCGGGAGATACCGGGGAGCTGTTTTTT.